This paragraph covers one T cell receptor (beta chain) sequence. V was pared by 2 bases and J by 4 bases, with 7 bases of the junction left unmatched. This CDR3 has 15 residues. Germline CDR1 reads SGHDT; CDR2 reads YYEEEE. In the original processing: Amplified reference gene primers provided the basis for estimating nucleated cell counts. Libraries were prepared by immunoSEQ multiplex PCR; TCRdb keeps only in-frame clonotypes and omits some of them. V, J and clone size are taken as reported in that table, and D and trimming were inferred from the DNA itself. The data show 150,000 to 200,000 clones, with more than 85% seen just once and roughly 2.9% held by the top ten. This specimen comes from a study of blood T cell repertoires in COVID-19. Turning to the study itself: Samples representing acute and convalescent COVID-19 were sourced from the United States, Italy and Spain. From T cells, B-cell-depleted T cells, or PBMCs came the material, which was cDNA or gDNA.

Material for sequencing was peripheral blood. The receptor was isolated from a woman in her twenties or thirties with active or convalescent COVID-19. The V and J genes are TRBV5-6 and TRBJ1-2; 8 bases match TRBD1. Here the CDR3 reads CASSFRQGRSYGYTF. CDR3 sequence (DNA): TGTGCCAGCAGCTTTCGACAGGGGCGGAGCTATGGCTACACCTTC.